The 15 T cell receptor beta chains reported below all come from one sample, sequenced in a study of T cell repertoires in cytomegalovirus infection. Their antigen targets remain unknown. TCRdb reanalysed the reads using MiXCR and keeps one entry per CDR3 protein. The profile shows about 71,000 distinct CDR3 sequences, more than 20% of them singletons. The sample was CD8+ T cells from cultured PBMCs, taken from culture after CMV antigen stimulation. These receptors were collected from a human donor in good health (CMV status not recorded). Some clones in this sample may be carry-over from other donors' samples.

The chain uses TRBV10-3 and TRBJ2-5; 7 nucleotides align to TRBD1. V lost 2 bases to trimming and J lost 4 bases; unmatched junction nucleotides: 7. Germline CDR1 is ENHRY and CDR2 is SYGVKD. This CDR3 has 15 residues. CDR3 loop: CAISEGTGAGETQYF. The CDR3 DNA reads TGTGCCATCAGTGAGGGCACAGGGGCGGGAGAGACCCAGTACTTC.

This clonotype has more than one count but fewer than ten. This chain connects TRBV27 to TRBJ2-1, with 7 positions matching TRBD2. This CDR3 is built from 14 residues. Trimming removed 5 bases from V and 7 bases from J; junction bases left unmatched: 8. Germline CDR1 reads MNHEY; CDR2 reads SMNVEV (reference sequence). DNA of the CDR3: TGTGCCAGCAGTCCGGGGGGTTTTGTAAATGAGCAGTTCTTC. Residues: CASSPGGFVNEQFF.

The chain joins TRBV12-3 or TRBV12-4 to TRBJ1-5, with 7 positions matching TRBD1. V lost 5 bases and J lost 7; bases outside the gene matches: 8. CDR3 length: 14 residues. The CDR3 nucleotides read TGTGCCAGCAGTCGGGGCACAGGGGAACAGCCCCAGCATTTT. Residues: CASSRGTGEQPQHF.

This clonotype was observed a few times. A junction end diverges from the germline sequence, so it may reflect a read error. This chain uses TRBV7-2 with TRBJ1-3, with TRBD1 identical over 9 bases. Germline V gene data show CDR1 as SGHTA and CDR2 as FQGNSA. The length of the CDR3 is 16 residues. The CDR3 region has the DNA TGTGCCAGCAACTTACAGGGGGCTCCCTCTGGAAACACCATATATTTT. Residues: CASNLQGAPSGNTIYF.

This clonotype was seen a few times. The J gene is TRBJ1-5, the V gene TRBV19; 9 nucleotides align to TRBD1. The CDR3 loop spans 15 amino acids. CDR1 and CDR2 from the germline V gene are LNHDA and SQIVND (reference sequence). Trimming took 5 bases from V and 6 from J; bases not matched to a gene: 8. CDR3 nucleotides: TGTGCCAGTAGTTGGACAGGGGACTCGATTCAGCCCCAGCATTTT. Amino acids: CASSWTGDSIQPQHF.

The rearrangement links TRBV11-1 to TRBJ1-4; D gene uncertain. Germline loops: CDR1 SGHAT, CDR2 FQDESV (reference sequence). V shed 3 bases and J shed 6 bases, with 14 bases lying between them. The CDR3 totals 15 residues. CDR3: CASSFKGSNDEKLFF. As DNA, the CDR3 is TGTGCCAGCAGCTTTAAAGGGTCAAATGATGAAAAACTGTTTTTT.

The rearrangement links TRBV12-3 or TRBV12-4 to TRBJ1-2, with D possibly TRBD1 on 6 matching bases. Between the trimmed V and J ends, which lost 5 bases and 5 bases, there was a span of 9 bases. CDR3 length equals 12 residues. CDR3 loop: CASSGDIYGYTF. The DNA for the CDR3 is TGTGCCAGCAGTGGGGACATTTATGGCTACACCTTC.

This clonotype was counted between two and nine times. The gene calls are TRBV4-3 and TRBJ1-1; D is undetermined. Germline V gene data show CDR1 as LGHNA and CDR2 as YSLEER. V was shortened by 0 bases and J by 6 bases, with 17 bases between the two germline ends. CDR3 length: 16 amino acids. CDR3 sequence (DNA): TGCGCCAGCAGCCAAGAATCCCTGGTAGGTGCATCTGAAGCTTTCTTT. Translating it yields CASSQESLVGASEAFF.

This clonotype has just one count. The junction departs from germline at one end; a sequencing error may be responsible. V and J are TRBV6-2 or TRBV6-3 and TRBJ1-1, with a tentative D call TRBD1 (5 bases). Germline CDR1 is MNHEY and CDR2 is SVGEGT. The CDR3 totals 13 residues. This chain's CDR3 is CDSSYRSDTEAFF. The CDR3 bases are TGTGACAGCAGTTACAGGTCCGACACTGAAGCTTTCTTT.

This clonotype was detected a few times. The chain links TRBV12-3 or TRBV12-4 to TRBJ2-2; 10 bases match TRBD2. V trimming: 3 bases; J trimming: 8 bases; junction bases outside the gene matches: 3. This CDR3 comprises 14 residues. The CDR3 region has the DNA TGTGCCAGCAGTTTCCTAGCGGGGGCAGGGGAGCTGTTTTTT. This sequence encodes CASSFLAGAGELFF.

V usage is TRBV7-2 and J usage is TRBJ2-7, with a weak D call TRBD2 (6 bases). The V end lost 6 bases, the J end lost 3 bases, and 12 bases lay between the germline ends. CDR1 is SGHTA and CDR2 is FQGNSA in the germline V gene. CDR3 length: 13 amino acids. The DNA of the CDR3 is TGTGCCAGCAGAGCGCGGGACGGCTACGAGCAGTACTTC. It translates to CASRARDGYEQYF.

V is TRBV27 and J is TRBJ2-3; 7 bases align to TRBD1. The J segment lost 7 bases and the V segment lost 5 bases, leaving 15 bases of the junction unmatched. There are 16 residues in the CDR3. Germline CDR1 MNHEY, CDR2 SMNVEV (reference sequence). In DNA form, the CDR3 reads TGTGCCAGCAGTCCCTGGGACAGCCTCCTCGTAAATACGCAGTATTTT. This codes for CASSPWDSLLVNTQYF.

This clonotype has just a few counts. The chain is built from TRBV7-9 and TRBJ2-7; D is ambiguous. The germline V gene has CDR1 SEHNR and CDR2 FQNEAQ (reference sequence). V lost 4 bases to trimming and J lost 2 bases, with 15 bases between them. CDR3 size: 15 residues. The CDR3 spells CASSSTLRGAYEQYF. The DNA for the CDR3 is TGTGCCAGCAGCTCTACACTTCGTGGCGCCTACGAGCAGTACTTC.

This clonotype was detected only a few times. The junction and the germline gene differ at one end; a read error may be behind it. The CDR3 bases are TGTGCCAGCAGCCTAGGACAGGACAGACAAGAGACCCAGTACTTC. Translating it yields CASSLGQDRQETQYF. The V call is TRBV13, the J call TRBJ2-5; the match to TRBD1 covers 7 bases. The CDR3 extends over 15 amino acids. CDR1 and CDR2 (germline): PRHDT, FYEKMQ (reference sequence).

This clonotype was seen only a few times. In DNA, the CDR3 is TGTGCCAGCAGCTTAGGCTCCCCGGGGGTCACTGAAGCTTTCTTT. It specifies CASSLGSPGVTEAFF. The J gene is TRBJ1-1, the V gene TRBV7-2; the D gene is possibly TRBD1 (5 bases). CDR1 and CDR2 from the germline V gene are SGHTA and FQGNSA. CDR3 length: 15 amino acids. Between the trimmed V and J ends, which lost 1 base and 4 bases, there was a span of 13 bases.